Shown below are 8 T cell receptor beta chains from a single sample sequenced in a study of read filtering for tumor transcriptome and immune sequencing. This library used 300 to 500 ng RNA and molecular barcoded adaptors spanning alpha/delta and beta/gamma chains. Via MiXCR, TCRdb re-called the reads, giving one row per CDR3 protein. This table has fewer than 45,000 distinct CDR3 sequences, around an eighth appearing once. The specimen was a population of CD138-negative cells sorted from bone marrow. These receptors were obtained from a donor at least 40 years old with multiple myeloma.

This clonotype has a count of ten or more. The chain links TRBV5-1 to TRBJ2-1, with 12 bases identical to TRBD2. The germline CDR1 and CDR2 sequences are SGHRS and YFSETQ. CDR3 size: 13 residues. The trim removed 8 bases at V and 8 bases at J, leaving 5 bases unmatched. The CDR3 reads CASKTSGSDEQFF. The CDR3 DNA reads TGCGCCAGTAAGACTAGCGGGAGTGATGAGCAGTTCTTC.

As to this clonotype: One end of the junction does not line up with germline, which may come from a read error. The gene calls are TRBV20-1 and TRBJ2-1; D gene uncertain. Per the germline V gene, CDR1 is DFQATT and CDR2 is SNEGSKA (reference sequence). CDR3 length: 13 residues. The CDR3 DNA reads TGCGGTGCTAGTTACGGGCCCTACAATGAGCAGTTCTTC. It codes for CGASYGPYNEQFF.

The gene calls are TRBV28 and TRBJ2-3, with D perhaps matching TRBD1 or TRBD2 (6 bases each). Deletions cut 7 bases from V and 6 bases from J, with 17 bases between. CDR1 is MDHEN, CDR2 SYDVKM, per germline. This CDR3 has 14 residues. CDR3: CASTMGQGRDTQYF. The CDR3 coding sequence is TGTGCCAGCACCATGGGGCAGGGGAGGGATACGCAGTATTTT. Using reference TRBV28 and TRBJ2-3 for the parts outside the CDR3, the full variable domain is DVKVTQSSRYLVKRTGEKVFLECVQDMDHENMFWYRQDPGLGLRLIYFSYDVKMKEKGDIPEGYSVSREKKERFSLILESASTNQTSMYLCASTMGQGRDTQYFGPGTRLTVL.

This clonotype showed up many times. The chain employs TRBV6-5 and TRBJ2-5; D is possibly TRBD1 or TRBD2 (5 bases each). V was pared by 6 bases and J by 1 base, with 9 bases between. The CDR3 consists of 13 residues. Germline V gene lookup returns CDR1 MNHEY and CDR2 SVGAGI. Here the CDR3 reads CASRGTGQETQYF. The CDR3 region has the DNA TGTGCCAGCAGAGGGACCGGCCAAGAGACCCAGTACTTC.

There are many counts of this clonotype. This chain connects TRBV3-1 to TRBJ1-1; TRBD1 is a possible D gene (6 bases). Per the germline V gene, CDR1 is LGHDT and CDR2 is YNNKEL (reference sequence). The CDR3 is 16 residues long. The V end was cut by 3 bases, the J end by 1 base, with 15 bases between. The CDR3 DNA follows: TGTGCCAGCAGCCACGCCTCAGGCAGGGGGAACACTGAAGCTTTCTTT. This sequence encodes CASSHASGRGNTEAFF.

This rearrangement joins TRBV4-3 to TRBJ2-7; D possibly corresponds to TRBD2 (6 bases). There are 16 residues in the CDR3. V lost 2 bases to trimming and J lost 5 bases, with 19 bases between them. Germline loops: CDR1 LGHNA, CDR2 YSLEER. CDR3 sequence (DNA): TGCGCCAGCAGCCAAAACATAGTGGGAGGACCCCACGAGCAGTACTTC. Its translation is CASSQNIVGGPHEQYF.

This chain joins TRBV11-3 and TRBJ2-5, with TRBD1 matching 7 bases. CDR1 and CDR2 (germline): SGHNT, YENEEA. After removal of 5 bases from V and 0 bases from J, the junction contained 6 bases not matched to a gene. This CDR3 has 15 residues. CDR3 DNA sequence: TGTGCCAGCAGCCCCCGGGACAGAGACCAAGAGACCCAGTACTTC. Translation gives CASSPRDRDQETQYF.

In its sample, this clonotype was seen many times. In DNA, the CDR3 is TGTGCTAGTGGATCGGCGGGGAGGGGAAACACCATATATTTT. Protein sequence: CASGSAGRGNTIYF. The chain combines TRBV12-5 with TRBJ1-3; D is unclear. The CDR3 runs to 14 residues. V was clipped by 6 bases and J by 4 bases, with 13 bases between them. Germline CDR1 is LGHNT and CDR2 is FRNRAP. Variable domain in full (rest from reference TRBV12-5 and TRBJ1-3): DARVTQTPRHKVTEMGQEVTMRCQPILGHNTVFWYRQTMMQGLELLAYFRNRAPLDDSGMPKDRFSAEMPDATLATLKIQPSEPRDSAVYFCASGSAGRGNTIYFGEGSWLTVV.